The rows below give T cell receptor beta chains drawn from one sample of a study of metastatic and nonmetastatic thyroid tumors. MiXCR was used by TCRdb to re-call the PCR reads. Counted here are around 37,000 clones, less than 25% occurring once; the ten biggest clones make up roughly 16%. The sequenced material came from blood. Receptor source: a female donor with papillary thyroid cancer or a benign thyroid nodule (not recorded which). Some clones in this sample may be carry-over from other donors' samples. CDR3s include the opening cysteine and the closing phenylalanine or tryptophan. Fields, in order: clone size, V gene, D gene, CDR3 length, J gene, CDR3 protein, CDR3 DNA. A D gene is named only where the DNA matches it firmly. Expanded clones get a size class; other rows say once, few or many, or leave the size out.

clone size: many
V gene: TRBV19
D gene: -
CDR3 length: 16
J gene: TRBJ1-6
CDR3 protein: CASRLEGSSRNSPLHF
CDR3 DNA: TGTGCCAGTAGACTAGAGGGTTCGAGTCGGAATTCACCCCTCCACTTT

clone size: many
V gene: TRBV5-1
D gene: TRBD1
CDR3 length: 15
J gene: TRBJ2-7
CDR3 protein: CASSSDPGQGYEQYF
CDR3 DNA: TGCGCCAGCAGCTCGGATCCGGGACAGGGATACGAGCAGTACTTC

clone size: many
V gene: TRBV7-8
D gene: TRBD2
CDR3 length: 15
J gene: TRBJ2-1
CDR3 protein: CASSQSGGLAGVKNF
CDR3 DNA: TGTGCCAGCAGCCAATCCGGGGGACTAGCGGGAGTTAAGAATTTC

clone size: -
V gene: TRBV6-1
D gene: TRBD1
CDR3 length: 15
J gene: TRBJ1-1
CDR3 protein: CTSSARDRVRTEAFF
CDR3 DNA: TGTACCAGCAGTGCCAGGGACAGGGTGAGGACTGAAGCTTTCTTT

clone size: -
V gene: TRBV4-1
D gene: -
CDR3 length: 13
J gene: TRBJ1-4
CDR3 protein: CASSQGPNEKLFF
CDR3 DNA: TGCGCCAGCAGCCAAGGCCCTAATGAAAAACTGTTTTTT

clone size: -
V gene: TRBV7-8
D gene: -
CDR3 length: 15
J gene: TRBJ1-1
CDR3 protein: CASSPWGEKNTESFF
CDR3 DNA: TGTGCCAGCTCGCCCTGGGGGGAGAAGAACACTGAGTCTTTCTTT

clone size: many
V gene: TRBV20-1
D gene: TRBD2
CDR3 length: 14
J gene: TRBJ2-5
CDR3 protein: CSATSGSPQETQYF
CDR3 DNA: TGCAGTGCTACTAGCGGGAGCCCCCAAGAGACCCAGTACTTC

clone size: many
V gene: TRBV7-2
D gene: -
CDR3 length: 16
J gene: TRBJ1-2
CDR3 protein: CASSTRDGRVSIGYTF
CDR3 DNA: TGTGCCAGCAGCACACGAGACGGCAGGGTATCGATTGGCTACACCTTC

clone size: -
V gene: TRBV20-1
D gene: -
CDR3 length: 13
J gene: TRBJ2-1
CDR3 protein: CSADTRVLSEQFF
CDR3 DNA: TGCAGTGCCGATACTAGAGTTCTGTCTGAGCAGTTCTTC

clone size: many
V gene: TRBV28
D gene: TRBD1
CDR3 length: 15
J gene: TRBJ2-5
CDR3 protein: CASSLQGVLDRTQYF
CDR3 DNA: TGTGCCAGCAGTCTACAGGGGGTATTAGATAGGACCCAGTACTTC

clone size: -
V gene: TRBV6-4
D gene: -
CDR3 length: 13
J gene: TRBJ1-5
CDR3 protein: CASSTGSNHPHHF
CDR3 DNA: TGTGCCAGCAGTACAGGGAGCAATCATCCCCATCATTTT

clone size: many
V gene: TRBV4-1
D gene: -
CDR3 length: 15
J gene: TRBJ2-3
CDR3 protein: CASSQLGASTDTQYF
CDR3 DNA: TGCGCCAGCAGCCAACTAGGGGCAAGCACAGATACGCAGTATTTT

clone size: -
V gene: TRBV28
D gene: -
CDR3 length: 12
J gene: TRBJ2-7
CDR3 protein: CASSLRINGQYF
CDR3 DNA: TGTGCCAGCAGTTTGAGGATAAACGGGCAGTACTTC

clone size: medium-sized
V gene: TRBV6-1
D gene: -
CDR3 length: 14
J gene: TRBJ2-2
CDR3 protein: CASSEARSPGELFF
CDR3 DNA: TGTGCCAGCAGTGAAGCGAGGTCGCCCGGGGAGCTGTTTTTT

clone size: many
V gene: TRBV5-5
D gene: -
CDR3 length: 17
J gene: TRBJ2-6
CDR3 protein: CASSLDGLTSRANVLTF
CDR3 DNA: TGTGCCAGCAGCTTGGATGGACTAACCTCGAGGGCCAACGTCCTGACTTTC

clone size: many
V gene: TRBV7-3
D gene: -
CDR3 length: 13
J gene: TRBJ1-3
CDR3 protein: CASSSGQGNTIYF
CDR3 DNA: TGTGCCAGCAGCTCTGGACAGGGAAACACCATATATTTT

clone size: -
V gene: TRBV6-1
D gene: -
CDR3 length: 13
J gene: TRBJ1-1
CDR3 protein: CASTREVADQAFF
CDR3 DNA: TGTGCCAGCACCCGTGAGGTGGCGGACCAAGCTTTCTTT

clone size: few
V gene: TRBV5-1
D gene: TRBD1
CDR3 length: 14
J gene: TRBJ2-7
CDR3 protein: CASSLWDRVSEQYF
CDR3 DNA: TGCGCCAGCAGCTTATGGGACAGGGTAAGCGAGCAGTACTTC

clone size: -
V gene: TRBV6-1
D gene: -
CDR3 length: 13
J gene: TRBJ2-7
CDR3 protein: CASSSQGGYEQYF
CDR3 DNA: TGTGCCAGCAGTAGTCAGGGGGGCTACGAGCAGTACTTC

clone size: -
V gene: TRBV20-1
D gene: -
CDR3 length: 12
J gene: TRBJ2-7
CDR3 protein: CSAWWQGHEQYF
CDR3 DNA: TGCAGTGCATGGTGGCAGGGGCACGAGCAGTACTTC

clone size: -
V gene: TRBV28
D gene: TRBD1
CDR3 length: 17
J gene: TRBJ2-6
CDR3 protein: CANRTGQGSSGANVLTF
CDR3 DNA: TGTGCCAACAGGACGGGACAGGGGAGCTCTGGTGCCAACGTCCTGACTTTC

clone size: few
V gene: TRBV6-4
D gene: -
CDR3 length: 15
J gene: TRBJ2-1
CDR3 protein: CVSSDNMSSYNEQFF
CDR3 DNA: TGTGTCAGCAGTGACAATATGAGCTCCTACAATGAGCAGTTCTTC

clone size: -
V gene: TRBV27
D gene: TRBD1
CDR3 length: 17
J gene: TRBJ2-5
CDR3 protein: CASSSIATGEGRETQYF
CDR3 DNA: TGTGCCAGCAGTTCCATTGCCACAGGGGAAGGAAGGGAGACCCAGTACTTC

clone size: many
V gene: TRBV7-6
D gene: -
CDR3 length: 12
J gene: TRBJ2-5
CDR3 protein: CASSLGQETQYF
CDR3 DNA: TGTGCCAGCAGCCTAGGCCAAGAGACCCAGTACTTC

clone size: medium-sized
V gene: TRBV7-8
D gene: TRBD1
CDR3 length: 15
J gene: TRBJ2-7
CDR3 protein: CASSPGQGRSYEQYF
CDR3 DNA: TGTGCCAGCAGCCCTGGACAGGGGCGTTCCTACGAGCAGTACTTC

clone size: medium-sized
V gene: TRBV28
D gene: -
CDR3 length: 12
J gene: TRBJ1-5
CDR3 protein: CASSSGNQPQHF
CDR3 DNA: TGTGCCAGCAGTTCAGGGAATCAGCCCCAGCATTTT

clone size: many
V gene: TRBV19
D gene: TRBD2
CDR3 length: 19
J gene: TRBJ2-1
CDR3 protein: CASSIRSRLAGGPYNEQFF
CDR3 DNA: TGTGCCAGTAGTATAAGGTCGAGACTAGCGGGAGGACCGTACAATGAGCAGTTCTTC

clone size: many
V gene: TRBV24-1
D gene: -
CDR3 length: 15
J gene: TRBJ2-1
CDR3 protein: CATSGTGTVDNEQFF
CDR3 DNA: TGTGCCACCAGTGGGACCGGGACTGTAGACAATGAGCAGTTCTTC

clone size: once
V gene: TRBV11-3
D gene: -
CDR3 length: 14
J gene: TRBJ2-7
CDR3 protein: CASSSSRTTYEQYF
CDR3 DNA: TGCGCCAGCAGCTCTAGCCGCACTACCTACGAGCAGTACTTC

clone size: -
V gene: TRBV20-1
D gene: -
CDR3 length: 15
J gene: TRBJ1-1
CDR3 protein: CSARDGTPMNTEAFF
CDR3 DNA: TGCAGTGCTAGAGATGGGACACCCATGAACACTGAAGCTTTCTTT

clone size: many
V gene: TRBV11-2
D gene: -
CDR3 length: 12
J gene: TRBJ2-3
CDR3 protein: CASSLVVDTQYF
CDR3 DNA: TGTGCCAGCAGCTTAGTTGTGGATACGCAGTATTTT

clone size: many
V gene: TRBV20-1
D gene: -
CDR3 length: 13
J gene: TRBJ1-4
CDR3 protein: CSARGGGGEKLFF
CDR3 DNA: TGCAGTGCTCGCGGTGGCGGGGGTGAAAAACTGTTTTTT

clone size: many
V gene: TRBV20-1
D gene: -
CDR3 length: 12
J gene: TRBJ2-7
CDR3 protein: CSAAPQNYEQYF
CDR3 DNA: TGCAGTGCGGCGCCCCAGAACTACGAGCAGTACTTC

clone size: few
V gene: TRBV6-1
D gene: -
CDR3 length: 13
J gene: TRBJ2-3
CDR3 protein: CASMAGGTDTQYF
CDR3 DNA: TGTGCCAGCATGGCGGGTGGCACAGATACTCAGTATTTT

clone size: -
V gene: TRBV6-2/TRBV6-3
D gene: TRBD1
CDR3 length: 16
J gene: TRBJ1-4
CDR3 protein: CASNQAGGQGYEKLFF
CDR3 DNA: TGTGCCAGCAACCAAGCGGGAGGACAGGGGTATGAAAAACTGTTTTTT

clone size: many
V gene: TRBV19
D gene: -
CDR3 length: 15
J gene: TRBJ1-5
CDR3 protein: CASRSDSNSNQPQHF
CDR3 DNA: TGTGCCAGTAGGTCGGACAGCAATAGCAATCAGCCCCAGCATTTT

clone size: once
V gene: TRBV20-1
D gene: TRBD2
CDR3 length: 15
J gene: TRBJ2-7
CDR3 protein: CSARSGTSGSYEQYF
CDR3 DNA: TGCAGTGCCAGATCCGGGACTAGCGGGAGCTACGAGCAGTACTTC

clone size: few
V gene: TRBV6-2/TRBV6-3
D gene: -
CDR3 length: 16
J gene: TRBJ2-1
CDR3 protein: CASSYSLEDSYNEQFF
CDR3 DNA: TGTGCCAGCAGTTACTCGTTGGAGGACTCCTACAATGAGCAGTTCTTC

clone size: -
V gene: TRBV7-9
D gene: -
CDR3 length: 15
J gene: TRBJ1-3
CDR3 protein: CASSPAATGGNTIYF
CDR3 DNA: TGTGCCAGCAGCCCGGCCGCAACAGGGGGAAACACCATATATTTT

clone size: many
V gene: TRBV11-2
D gene: -
CDR3 length: 17
J gene: TRBJ1-1
CDR3 protein: CASSPGPILTRNTEAFF
CDR3 DNA: TGTGCCAGCAGCCCCGGACCGATTCTTACCAGGAACACTGAAGCTTTCTTT

clone size: -
V gene: TRBV28
D gene: -
CDR3 length: 12
J gene: TRBJ1-1
CDR3 protein: CANSLPRVESFF
CDR3 DNA: TGTGCCAACAGTCTCCCCCGGGTTGAATCTTTCTTT

clone size: many
V gene: TRBV19
D gene: TRBD1
CDR3 length: 15
J gene: TRBJ1-5
CDR3 protein: CASSNGQGRGQPQHF
CDR3 DNA: TGTGCCAGTAGTAACGGACAGGGTAGGGGTCAGCCCCAGCATTTT

clone size: -
V gene: TRBV7-9
D gene: -
CDR3 length: 14
J gene: TRBJ2-7
CDR3 protein: CASSPPQGSYEQYF
CDR3 DNA: TGTGCCAGCAGCCCTCCGCAGGGGAGCTACGAGCAGTACTTC

clone size: many
V gene: TRBV5-1
D gene: -
CDR3 length: 15
J gene: TRBJ2-2
CDR3 protein: CASSFYGENTGELFF
CDR3 DNA: TGCGCCAGCAGCTTCTACGGGGAGAACACCGGGGAGCTGTTTTTT

clone size: few
V gene: TRBV15
D gene: -
CDR3 length: 14
J gene: TRBJ1-1
CDR3 protein: CATMDPGLCAEAFF
CDR3 DNA: TGTGCCACCATGGATCCAGGGCTGTGTGCTGAAGCTTTCTTT

clone size: -
V gene: TRBV6-1
D gene: TRBD1
CDR3 length: 15
J gene: TRBJ2-1
CDR3 protein: CASSEEQGRSDEQFF
CDR3 DNA: TGTGCCAGCAGTGAAGAACAGGGGCGTAGCGATGAGCAGTTTTTC

clone size: many
V gene: TRBV19
D gene: TRBD1
CDR3 length: 15
J gene: TRBJ2-3
CDR3 protein: CASSIGTGGADTQYF
CDR3 DNA: TGTGCCAGTAGTATTGGGACAGGGGGGGCAGATACGCAGTATTTT

clone size: many
V gene: TRBV4-2
D gene: TRBD2
CDR3 length: 16
J gene: TRBJ2-1
CDR3 protein: CASSQVSDGRAVEQFF
CDR3 DNA: TGTGCCAGCAGCCAAGTGTCAGACGGGAGGGCGGTTGAGCAGTTCTTC

clone size: medium-sized
V gene: TRBV6-5
D gene: -
CDR3 length: 12
J gene: TRBJ1-5
CDR3 protein: CASSYSGGPQHF
CDR3 DNA: TGTGCCAGCAGTTACTCAGGGGGGCCCCAGCATTTT

clone size: -
V gene: TRBV14
D gene: TRBD2
CDR3 length: 19
J gene: TRBJ2-1
CDR3 protein: CASSPGTSGSGPRYNEQFF
CDR3 DNA: TGTGCCAGCTCACCTGGGACTAGCGGCTCAGGGCCCCGCTACAATGAGCAGTTCTTC

clone size: few
V gene: TRBV4-1
D gene: -
CDR3 length: 14
J gene: TRBJ1-1
CDR3 protein: CASSTRTENTEAFF
CDR3 DNA: TGCGCCAGCAGCACCCGGACAGAAAACACTGAAGCTTTCTTT

clone size: few
V gene: TRBV6-1
D gene: -
CDR3 length: 14
J gene: TRBJ2-1
CDR3 protein: CVNSDGSSYNEQFF
CDR3 DNA: TGTGTCAACAGTGACGGTAGCTCCTACAATGAGCAGTTCTTC

clone size: -
V gene: TRBV27
D gene: -
CDR3 length: 15
J gene: TRBJ2-7
CDR3 protein: CASSPGTANRYERYF
CDR3 DNA: TGTGCCAGCAGCCCTGGTACAGCCAACCGCTACGAGCGGTACTTC

clone size: few
V gene: TRBV6-4
D gene: TRBD2
CDR3 length: 16
J gene: TRBJ2-1
CDR3 protein: CASSDSTSGSVNEQFF
CDR3 DNA: TGTGCCAGCAGTGACTCAACTAGCGGGAGCGTGAATGAGCAGTTCTTC

clone size: many
V gene: TRBV6-1
D gene: -
CDR3 length: 16
J gene: TRBJ1-4
CDR3 protein: CASSPGRGSSNEKLFF
CDR3 DNA: TGTGCCAGCAGTCCTGGGCGCGGGTCCTCTAATGAAAAACTGTTTTTT

clone size: -
V gene: TRBV11-2
D gene: -
CDR3 length: 15
J gene: TRBJ1-1
CDR3 protein: CASSLGQVMNTEAFF
CDR3 DNA: TGTGCCAGCAGCTTAGGACAGGTTATGAACACTGAAGCTTTCTTT

clone size: few
V gene: TRBV30
D gene: -
CDR3 length: 16
J gene: TRBJ2-1
CDR3 protein: CAWSVLSGKRANEQFF
CDR3 DNA: TGTGCCTGGAGTGTACTATCAGGAAAGAGGGCCAATGAGCAGTTCTTC

clone size: -
V gene: TRBV4-2
D gene: TRBD1
CDR3 length: 14
J gene: TRBJ2-7
CDR3 protein: CASSHPDRGDEQYF
CDR3 DNA: TGTGCCAGCAGCCACCCCGACAGGGGCGACGAGCAGTACTTC

clone size: medium-sized
V gene: TRBV6-8
D gene: -
CDR3 length: 15
J gene: TRBJ1-3
CDR3 protein: CASSHCPATGNTIYF
CDR3 DNA: TGTGCCAGCAGCCACTGTCCCGCCACTGGAAACACCATATATTTT